The text below deals with one T cell receptor beta chain. Its antigen is unknown. The sample originates from a study of cytomegalovirus exposure and HLA in healthy donors. Study-level results: In an earlier analysis, most TCR beta V segments were productive about 90% or about 30% of the time. Several of the most significant clusters appeared linked to common viral pathogens, based on a later analysis.

Trimming removed 4 bases at V and 2 bases at J, with 15 bases between. The CDR3 has 15 amino acids. The V gene's germline CDR1 is SEHNR and CDR2 FQNEAQ (reference sequence). The PCR used 60 Vbeta and 13 Jbeta primers. TCRdb's table, derived via immunoSEQ multiplex PCR, lists solely in-frame clones and lacks some. The top ten clones hold 1.5% to 2% of a sample with some 56,000 clones, 65% to 90% of them seen once. The chain couples TRBV7-9 to TRBJ2-7; a weak D match, TRBD1 (7 bases). The sample was PBMCs. This receptor was obtained from a human donor in good health. The CDR3 region is CASSSLQGTPYEQYF. The CDR3 DNA reads TGTGCCAGCAGCTCCCTACAGGGGACTCCCTACGAGCAGTACTTC.